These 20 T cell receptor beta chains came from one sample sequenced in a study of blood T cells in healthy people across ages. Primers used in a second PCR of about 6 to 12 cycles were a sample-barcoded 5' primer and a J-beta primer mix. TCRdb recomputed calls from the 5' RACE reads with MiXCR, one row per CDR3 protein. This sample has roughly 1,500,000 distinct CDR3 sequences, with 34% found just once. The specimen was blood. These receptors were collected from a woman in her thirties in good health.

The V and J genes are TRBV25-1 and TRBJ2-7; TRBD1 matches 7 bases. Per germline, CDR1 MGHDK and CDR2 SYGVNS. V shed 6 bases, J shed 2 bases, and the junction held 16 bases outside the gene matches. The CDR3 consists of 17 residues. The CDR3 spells CASSSHFRQGYTYEQYF. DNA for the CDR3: TGTGCCAGCAGCTCCCACTTTAGACAGGGTTACACCTACGAGCAGTACTTC.

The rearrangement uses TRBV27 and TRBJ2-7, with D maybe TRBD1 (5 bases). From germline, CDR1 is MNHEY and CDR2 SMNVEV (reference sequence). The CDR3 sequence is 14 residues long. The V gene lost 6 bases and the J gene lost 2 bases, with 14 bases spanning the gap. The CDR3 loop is CASSQNAGTYEQYF. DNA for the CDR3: TGTGCCAGCAGCCAGAATGCAGGGACCTACGAGCAGTACTTC.

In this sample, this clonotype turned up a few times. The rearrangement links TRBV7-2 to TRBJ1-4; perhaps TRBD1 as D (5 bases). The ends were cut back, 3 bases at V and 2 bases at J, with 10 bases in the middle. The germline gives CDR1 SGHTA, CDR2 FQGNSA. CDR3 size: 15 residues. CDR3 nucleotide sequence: TGTGCCAGCAGCTTGGCTAGGGGTACTAATGAAAAACTGTTTTTT. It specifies CASSLARGTNEKLFF.

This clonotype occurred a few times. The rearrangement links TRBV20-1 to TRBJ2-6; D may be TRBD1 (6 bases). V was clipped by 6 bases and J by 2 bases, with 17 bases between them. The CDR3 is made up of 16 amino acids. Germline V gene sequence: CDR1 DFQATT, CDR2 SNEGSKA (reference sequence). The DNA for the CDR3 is TGCAGTGCACCCCATAACACAGGGACTGGGGCCAACGTCCTGACTTTC. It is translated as CSAPHNTGTGANVLTF.

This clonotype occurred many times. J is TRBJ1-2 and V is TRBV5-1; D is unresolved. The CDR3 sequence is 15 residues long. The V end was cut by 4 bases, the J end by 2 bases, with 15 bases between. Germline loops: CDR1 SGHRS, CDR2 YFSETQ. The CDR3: CASSTAVGGNYGYTF. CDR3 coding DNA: TGCGCCAGCAGCACGGCCGTCGGAGGAAACTATGGCTACACCTTC.

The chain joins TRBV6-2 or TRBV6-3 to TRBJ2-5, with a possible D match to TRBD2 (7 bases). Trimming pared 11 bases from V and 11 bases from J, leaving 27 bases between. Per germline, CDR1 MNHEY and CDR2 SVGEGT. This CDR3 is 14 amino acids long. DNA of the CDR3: TGTGCCTCAGCAAGGGGGGGCGGGTACAATGAGCAGTACTTC. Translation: CASARGGGYNEQYF.

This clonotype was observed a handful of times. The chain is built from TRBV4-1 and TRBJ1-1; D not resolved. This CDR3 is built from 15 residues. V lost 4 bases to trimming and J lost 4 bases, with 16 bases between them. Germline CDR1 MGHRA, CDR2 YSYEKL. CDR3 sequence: CASSLSNDPGTEAFF. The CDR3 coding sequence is TGCGCCAGCAGCCTCTCCAACGACCCCGGCACTGAAGCTTTCTTT.

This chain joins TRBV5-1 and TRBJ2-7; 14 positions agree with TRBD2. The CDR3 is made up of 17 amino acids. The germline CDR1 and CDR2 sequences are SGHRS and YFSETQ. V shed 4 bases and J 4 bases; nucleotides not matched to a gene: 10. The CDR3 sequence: CASSRLAGGPSVYEQYF. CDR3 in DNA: TGCGCCAGCAGCCGACTAGCGGGAGGGCCTAGTGTTTACGAGCAGTACTTC. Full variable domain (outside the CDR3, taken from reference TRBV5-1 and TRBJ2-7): KAGVTQTPRYLIKTRGQQVTLSCSPISGHRSVSWYQQTPGQGLQFLFEYFSETQRNKGNFPGRFSGRQFSNSRSEMNVSTLELGDSALYLCASSRLAGGPSVYEQYFGPGTRLTVT.

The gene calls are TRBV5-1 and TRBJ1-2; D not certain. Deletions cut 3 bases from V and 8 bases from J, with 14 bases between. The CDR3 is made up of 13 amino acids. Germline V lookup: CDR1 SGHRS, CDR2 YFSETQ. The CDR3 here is CASSSEAFQGYTF. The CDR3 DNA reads TGCGCCAGCAGCTCGGAGGCTTTCCAGGGCTACACCTTC. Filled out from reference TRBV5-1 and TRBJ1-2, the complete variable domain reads KAGVTQTPRYLIKTRGQQVTLSCSPISGHRSVSWYQQTPGQGLQFLFEYFSETQRNKGNFPGRFSGRQFSNSRSEMNVSTLELGDSALYLCASSSEAFQGYTFGSGTRLTVV.

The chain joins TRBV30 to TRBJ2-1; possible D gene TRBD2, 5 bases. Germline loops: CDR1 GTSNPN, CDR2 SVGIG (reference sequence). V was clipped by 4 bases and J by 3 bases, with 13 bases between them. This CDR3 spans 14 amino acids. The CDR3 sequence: CAWTARADYNEQFF. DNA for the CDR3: TGTGCCTGGACGGCTAGAGCGGACTACAATGAGCAGTTCTTC.

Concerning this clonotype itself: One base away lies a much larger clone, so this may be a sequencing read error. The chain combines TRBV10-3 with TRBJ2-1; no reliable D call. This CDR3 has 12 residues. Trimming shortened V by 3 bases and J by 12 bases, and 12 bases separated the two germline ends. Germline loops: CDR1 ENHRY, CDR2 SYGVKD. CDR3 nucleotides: TGTGCCATCAGTGAACGAGGCGATGCGCAGTTCTTC. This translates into CAISERGDAQFF.

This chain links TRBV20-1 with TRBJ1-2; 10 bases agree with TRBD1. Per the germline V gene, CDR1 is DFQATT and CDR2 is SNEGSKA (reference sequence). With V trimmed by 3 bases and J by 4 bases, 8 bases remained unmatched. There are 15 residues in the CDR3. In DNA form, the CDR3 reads TGCAGTGCTAGCCCCGGGACAGGGGACGTCTATGGCTACACCTTC. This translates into CSASPGTGDVYGYTF.

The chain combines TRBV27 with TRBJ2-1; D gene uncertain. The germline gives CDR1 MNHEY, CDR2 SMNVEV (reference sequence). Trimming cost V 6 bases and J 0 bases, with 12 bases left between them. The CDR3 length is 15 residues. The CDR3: CASSRSPSSYNEQFF. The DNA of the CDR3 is TGTGCCAGCAGCCGTAGCCCTAGCTCCTACAATGAGCAGTTCTTC.

The CDR3 DNA reads as TGTGCCAGCAGCCTCGGTGCATCAGCTAATCGCTACACCTTC. Amino acid sequence: CASSLGASANRYTF. This rearrangement joins TRBV7-9 to TRBJ1-2; the D is unclear. V dropped 5 bases and J dropped 9 bases, with 19 bases sitting between them. The CDR3 spans 14 residues. Looked up from germline, CDR1 is SEHNR and CDR2 is FQNEAQ (reference sequence).

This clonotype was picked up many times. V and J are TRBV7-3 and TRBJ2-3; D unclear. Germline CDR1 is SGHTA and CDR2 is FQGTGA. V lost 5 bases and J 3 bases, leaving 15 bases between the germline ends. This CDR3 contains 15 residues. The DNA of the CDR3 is TGTGCCAGCAGCCCCATCCCTGGTGGGACAGATACGCAGTATTTT. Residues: CASSPIPGGTDTQYF.

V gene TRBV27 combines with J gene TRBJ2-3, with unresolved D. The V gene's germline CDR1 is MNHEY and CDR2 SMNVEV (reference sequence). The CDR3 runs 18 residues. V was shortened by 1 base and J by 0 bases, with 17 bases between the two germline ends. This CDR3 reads CASSLLVPTPSSTDTQYF. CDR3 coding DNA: TGTGCCAGCAGTTTATTAGTCCCGACTCCAAGTAGCACAGATACGCAGTATTTT.

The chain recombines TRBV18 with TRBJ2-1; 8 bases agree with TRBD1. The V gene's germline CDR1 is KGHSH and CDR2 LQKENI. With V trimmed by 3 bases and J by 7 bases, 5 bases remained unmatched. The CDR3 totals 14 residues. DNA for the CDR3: TGTGCCAGCTCACCGGACAGGGCTGCAAATGAGCAGTTCTTC. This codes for CASSPDRAANEQFF.

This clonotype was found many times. The CDR3 is CASSQALAGRETQYF. CDR3 nucleotide sequence: TGCGCCAGCAGCCAGGCACTAGCGGGACGGGAGACCCAGTACTTC. This chain links TRBV4-1 with TRBJ2-5, with 10 bases lining up with TRBD2. CDR1 and CDR2 (germline): MGHRA, YSYEKL. The CDR3 is 15 residues long. V shed 3 bases, J shed 5 bases, and the junction held 6 bases outside the gene matches.

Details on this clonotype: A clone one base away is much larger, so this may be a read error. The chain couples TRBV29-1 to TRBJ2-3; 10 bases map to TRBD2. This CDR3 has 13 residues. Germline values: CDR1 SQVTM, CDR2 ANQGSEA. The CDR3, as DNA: TGCAGCGTTCAACTAGCGGGAACAGATACGCGGTATTTT. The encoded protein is CSVQLAGTDTRYF.

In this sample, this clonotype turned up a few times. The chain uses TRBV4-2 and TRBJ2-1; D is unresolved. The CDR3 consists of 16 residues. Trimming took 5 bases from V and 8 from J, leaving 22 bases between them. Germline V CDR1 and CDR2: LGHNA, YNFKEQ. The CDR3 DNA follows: TGTGCCAGCAGCTCCAAGAGGCAAGGTATAGCACATGAGCAGTTCTTC. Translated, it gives CASSSKRQGIAHEQFF.